This entry is about one TCR beta chain. This record comes from a study of T cell responses to AZD1222 COVID-19 vaccine. Germline CDR1 reads SQVTM; CDR2 reads ANQGSEA. The V gene end was trimmed by 4 bases and the J gene end by 6 bases; junction bases not matched to a gene: 9. The CDR3 runs 13 residues. Sequencing used immunoSEQ multiplex PCR; TCRdb keeps in-frame clones, though not all of them. The sample lists more than 85,000 clones; 85% to 90% were seen once. The chain carries TRBV29-1 and TRBJ2-7, with TRBD2 identical over 7 bases. The sample consisted of peripheral blood, taken on day 0 of AZD1222 vaccination. The clonotype originates from an adult in good health. The CDR3 loop is CSVGRGDPGEQYF. CDR3 DNA sequence: TGCAGCGTTGGCCGGGGGGACCCCGGCGAGCAGTACTTC.